This T cell receptor (beta chain) was captured by sequencing in a study of T cell responses to AZD1222 COVID-19 vaccine. Trimming shortened V by 5 bases and J by 2 bases, and 14 bases separated the two germline ends. Germline V gives CDR1 SGHDT, CDR2 YYEEEE. The CDR3 has 14 residues. The repertoire was sequenced with immunoSEQ multiplex PCR; TCRdb's copy has only in-frame clones and lacks some. This sample has some 150,000 clones, with 92% found just once. Study-level results: Clonal diversity may have been underestimated in mostly white British donors. It was only a handful of AZD1222 recipients who were seropositive at baseline. Repertoire sampling happened only post peak T cell response.

Points on this clone: Its antigen is currently unknown.

The specimen comprised peripheral blood, sampled on day 0 of MenACWY control vaccination. This TCR was sampled from an adult in good health. The V gene is TRBV5-6, the J gene TRBJ2-7, with D perhaps matching TRBD1 (6 bases). The CDR3 sequence is CASSTVDSPYEQYF. The CDR3 DNA reads TGTGCCAGCAGTACGGTGGACAGCCCCTACGAGCAGTACTTC.